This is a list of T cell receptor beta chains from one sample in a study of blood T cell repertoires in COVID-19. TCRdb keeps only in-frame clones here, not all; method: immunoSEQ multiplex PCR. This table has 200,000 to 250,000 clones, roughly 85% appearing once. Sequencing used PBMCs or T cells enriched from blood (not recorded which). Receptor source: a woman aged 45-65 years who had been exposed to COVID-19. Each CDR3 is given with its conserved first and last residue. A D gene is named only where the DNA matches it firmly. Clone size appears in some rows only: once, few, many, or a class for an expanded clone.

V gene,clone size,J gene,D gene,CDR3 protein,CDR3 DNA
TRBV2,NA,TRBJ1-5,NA,CASSVDRVNQPQHF,TGTGCCAGCAGTGTAGACAGAGTAAATCAGCCCCAGCATTTT
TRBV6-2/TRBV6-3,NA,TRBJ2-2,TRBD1,CASSLDRGLNTGELFF,TGTGCCAGCAGTCTTGACAGGGGGCTAAACACCGGGGAGCTGTTTTTT
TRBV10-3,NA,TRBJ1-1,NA,CAIRPLDTYTEAFF,TGTGCCATCAGGCCCCTCGACACTTACACTGAAGCTTTCTTT
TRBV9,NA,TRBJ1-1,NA,CASSPHVASNTEAFF,TGTGCCAGCAGCCCCCACGTGGCTTCGAACACTGAAGCTTTCTTT
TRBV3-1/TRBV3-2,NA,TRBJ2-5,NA,CASSQGEGARAQYF,TGTGCCAGCAGCCAAGGGGAAGGGGCCCGGGCCCAGTACTTC
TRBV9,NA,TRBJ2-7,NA,CASSPRDKRGEQYF,TGTGCCAGCAGCCCACGGGACAAGAGGGGCGAGCAGTACTTC
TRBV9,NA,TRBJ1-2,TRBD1,CASSVEGGTGIYGYTF,TGTGCCAGCAGCGTAGAAGGTGGGACAGGGATCTATGGCTACACCTTC
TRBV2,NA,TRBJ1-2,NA,CAIRTGRVVSDGYTF,TGTGCCATACGGACGGGGAGGGTAGTGTCTGATGGCTACACCTTC
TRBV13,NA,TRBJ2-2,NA,CASSLGLSTGELFF,TGTGCCAGCAGCTTGGGACTTTCCACCGGGGAGCTGTTTTTT
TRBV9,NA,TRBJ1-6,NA,CASSEGRNRVTSPLHF,TGTGCCAGCAGCGAGGGGAGAAACAGGGTGACTTCACCCCTCCACTTT
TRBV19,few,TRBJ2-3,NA,CASKRGAEDTQYF,TGTGCCAGTAAACGGGGGGCGGAAGATACGCAGTATTTT
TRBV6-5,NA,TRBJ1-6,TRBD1,CASSRQTGITSPLHF,TGTGCCAGCAGTAGACAGACAGGGATTACTTCACCCCTCCACTTT
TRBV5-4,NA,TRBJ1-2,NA,CASSLRTGYGYTF,TGTGCCAGCAGCCTACGGACGGGGTATGGCTACACCTTC
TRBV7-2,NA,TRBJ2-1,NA,CASSLGALAHEQFF,TGTGCCAGCAGCTTAGGGGCGCTAGCTCATGAGCAGTTCTTC
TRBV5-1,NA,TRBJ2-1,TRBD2,CASSALAGADNEQFF,TGCGCCAGCAGCGCCTTAGCGGGGGCCGACAATGAGCAGTTCTTC
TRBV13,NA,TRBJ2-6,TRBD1,CASSRGLSGANVLTF,TGTGCCAGCAGCAGGGGGCTCTCTGGGGCCAACGTCCTGACTTTC
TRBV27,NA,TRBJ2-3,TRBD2,CAYPHGMDRNRRGGQNTQYF,TGTGCCTATCCACACGGAATGGACAGGAATAGGCGGGGGGGCCAAAATACGCAGTATTTT
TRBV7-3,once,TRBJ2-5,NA,CASSFSAGETQYF,TGTGCCAGCAGCTTCTCAGCGGGAGAGACCCAGTACTTC
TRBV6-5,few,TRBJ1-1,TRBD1,CASRRTGDTEAFF,TGTGCCAGCAGAAGGACAGGGGACACTGAAGCTTTCTTT